One T cell receptor beta chain is described in this entry. Its antigen is still unknown. Base qualities are not at hand, and no much larger clone is one base apart. The record originates from a study of CD8 T cells in ankylosing spondylitis (dated by TCRdb to about 2017). At the level of the whole study: The study profiled T cell receptor beta repertoires in healthy donors and ankylosing spondylitis patients to find disease-linked TCR variants. The full study cohort was made up of roughly 25 ankylosing spondylitis patients and 108 healthy donors. Peripheral blood samples were taken, and synovial fluid was additionally collected from ankylosing spondylitis patients.

The junction carries 19 bases between V and J, which are trimmed by 7 bases and 6 bases respectively. From its cysteine to its phenylalanine, the CDR3 spans 15 amino acids. Only CDR3 DNA is held: 45 bases, read in frame from base 1. The germline V gene supplies CDR1 SGHTA and CDR2 FQGNSA. What the study reported, not specific to this receptor: Blood from ankylosing spondylitis patients appeared to be characterized by a TCR beta motif made up of seven or eight highly homologous amino acid variants. Some TCR beta motif variants had previously been reported in synovial fluid and blood of reactive arthritis patients, which suggested common disease-initiation mechanisms. In peripheral blood, the disease-linked clones were found at relatively low frequencies and had a CD8+ phenotype. The disease-linked clones were reported as significantly enriched in matched synovial fluid samples from ankylosing spondylitis patients.

Sequencing took place on an Illumina HiSeq 2500. TCR beta libraries were prepared by quantitative 5'-RACE with molecular barcodes. In the source study's methods: A new computational method, built on a probabilistic model of VDJ rearrangement, was used to identify disease-linked TCR variants. TCRdb reprocessed the public reads (quality trimming at Q25 with fastp, clone calling with MiXCR) and kept in-frame beta chains. One record per CDR3 amino acid sequence lists the most common genes and DNA. What appears here as the V and J calls and clone size reflects TCRdb's work, not the paper's. The sample table records 400,000 or so distinct CDR3 sequences; roughly a quarter of these occur just once. The ten most abundant clones make up 0.89% of the sample.

The specimen was blood, either unsorted or a sorted T cell fraction (not recorded which). In this chain, TRBV7-2 is recombined with TRBJ1-5; perhaps TRBD1 is the D gene, with 6 bases matching. The TCR sequence derives from a male donor with ankylosing spondylitis. The nucleotide sequence reads TGTGCCAGCACAAACCAGGCGGGGGCGCGTCAGCCCCAGCATTTT. Its amino acids are CASTNQAGARQPQHF.